These 17 T cell receptor beta chains were all obtained from the same sample, sequenced in a study of T cell responses to AZD1222 COVID-19 vaccine. The repertoire was sequenced with immunoSEQ multiplex PCR; TCRdb's copy has only in-frame clones and lacks some. The sample holds over 100,000 clones, about 88% seen once. The sample consisted of peripheral blood, taken on day 0 of AZD1222 vaccination. Receptor source: an adult in good health.

The chain joins TRBV11-1 to TRBJ1-6, with D hard to call. This CDR3 has 14 residues. Germline values: CDR1 SGHAT, CDR2 FQDESV (reference sequence). Trimming stripped 0 bases from V and 7 bases from J, with 7 bases between. The CDR3: CASSLAAGNSPLHF. The CDR3, as DNA: TGTGCCAGCAGCTTAGCGGCCGGGAATTCACCCCTCCACTTT.

The J gene is TRBJ1-1, the V gene TRBV7-6, with D possibly TRBD1 on 6 matching bases. V lost 0 bases and J 1 base, leaving 9 bases between the germline ends. Germline CDR1 reads SGHVS; CDR2 reads FNYEAQ. This CDR3 is built from 15 residues. CDR3 amino acids: CASSLARTANTEAFF. CDR3 nucleotide sequence: TGTGCCAGCAGCTTAGCCCGGACAGCGAACACTGAAGCTTTCTTT.

This chain joins TRBV7-2 and TRBJ2-7; 7 positions agree with TRBD2. The CDR3 is 13 amino acids. J was trimmed by 6 bases and V by 3 bases; bases with no gene match: 5. CDR1 and CDR2 from the germline V gene are SGHTA and FQGNSA. The CDR3 coding sequence is TGTGCCAGCAGCTTCGGACTAGTAGGCGAGCAGTACTTC. The encoded protein is CASSFGLVGEQYF.

The chain employs TRBV25-1 and TRBJ1-1; 7 bases fit TRBD1. Germline CDR1 reads MGHDK; CDR2 reads SYGVNS. V lost 10 bases, J lost 3 bases, and 8 bases stayed unmatched. This CDR3 has 13 residues. CDR3 sequence reads: CATRGGWDTEAFF. The CDR3 DNA sequence: TGTGCCACCAGGGGGGGATGGGACACTGAAGCTTTCTTT.

The genes are TRBV6-5 and TRBJ2-7; the D gene could be TRBD1 or TRBD2 (6 bases each). The V gene lost 2 bases and the J gene lost 4 bases, with 9 bases spanning the gap. CDR1 is MNHEY, CDR2 SVGAGI, per germline. CDR3 size: 13 residues. DNA of the CDR3: TGTGCCAGCAGTTACAGGGGGGTTTACGAGCAGTACTTC. Its protein product is CASSYRGVYEQYF.

This clone was observed a single time. The DNA of the CDR3 is TGTGCCAGCAGCCCAGGGACAGGTTCGAACACTGAAGCTTTCTTT. Amino acid sequence: CASSPGTGSNTEAFF. This chain joins TRBV9 and TRBJ1-1, with 8 bases that match TRBD1. The germline V gene encodes CDR1 SGDLS and CDR2 YYNGEE. V lost 4 bases, J lost 1 base, and 6 bases stayed unmatched. CDR3 length equals 15 residues. The whole variable domain, remainder taken from reference TRBV9 and TRBJ1-1, is DSGVTQTPKHLITATGQRVTLRCSPRSGDLSVYWYQQSLDQGLQFLIQYYNGEERAKGNILERFSAQQFPDLHSELNLSSLELGDSALYFCASSPGTGSNTEAFFGQGTRLTVV.

The chain combines TRBV6-5 with TRBJ2-2; D unclear. V lost 2 bases to trimming and J lost 1 base, with 8 bases between them. Per the germline V gene, CDR1 is MNHEY and CDR2 is SVGAGI. The CDR3 contains 15 residues. The CDR3 spells CASSYRDLNTGELFF. Written as DNA, the CDR3 is TGTGCCAGCAGTTACAGGGATCTGAACACCGGGGAGCTGTTTTTT.

The chain joins TRBV5-1 to TRBJ1-3, with D possibly matching TRBD1 (6 bases). Deletions cut 0 bases from V and 4 bases from J, with 20 bases between. The CDR3 has 18 amino acids. Looked up from germline, CDR1 is SGHRS and CDR2 is YFSETQ. CDR3 residues: CASSLDLRGRGRGNTIYF. CDR3 nucleotides: TGCGCCAGCAGCTTGGACTTACGGGGCAGGGGTAGAGGAAACACCATATATTTT.

The chain carries TRBV5-1 and TRBJ2-7; 9 nucleotides agree with TRBD1. V lost 4 bases to trimming and J lost 3 bases; unmatched junction nucleotides: 5. Per germline, CDR1 SGHRS and CDR2 YFSETQ. The CDR3 is 14 amino acids. The CDR3 DNA sequence: TGCGCCAGCAGCCTCGGACAGGGGTTCTACGAGCAGTACTTC. Its protein product is CASSLGQGFYEQYF.

This clone occurred a few times. V usage is TRBV29-1 and J usage is TRBJ2-5; 9 bases line up with TRBD1. The CDR3 runs to 13 residues. The J segment lost 4 bases and the V segment lost 6 bases, leaving 6 bases of the junction unmatched. Germline V lookup: CDR1 SQVTM, CDR2 ANQGSEA. The CDR3 here is CSVWGQGSETQYF. CDR3 in DNA: TGCAGCGTCTGGGGACAGGGATCAGAGACCCAGTACTTC.

In this sample, this clone turned up a few times. The rearrangement uses TRBV19 and TRBJ2-7; TRBD2 is a possible D gene (5 bases). This CDR3 comprises 15 residues. V was cut by 7 bases and J by 4 bases, with 20 bases left in between. The germline V gene encodes CDR1 LNHDA and CDR2 SQIVND (reference sequence). CDR3 region: CASMDPRGEDYEQYF. DNA for the CDR3: TGTGCCAGTATGGACCCCCGGGGAGAAGATTACGAGCAGTACTTC.

V and J are TRBV29-1 and TRBJ2-7; D not certain. The CDR3 is 11 residues long. V was clipped by 4 bases and J by 7 bases, with 11 bases between them. Germline loops: CDR1 SQVTM, CDR2 ANQGSEA. The CDR3 DNA is TGCAGCGTTGTGGACGCCGGGGAGCAGTACTTC. It translates to CSVVDAGEQYF.

V is TRBV28 and J is TRBJ1-4; TRBD1 aligns across 8 bases. The CDR3 extends over 14 amino acids. Trimming removed 6 bases from V and 5 bases from J; junction bases left unmatched: 5. Germline lookup yields CDR1 MDHEN and CDR2 SYDVKM. The CDR3 spells CASSDRTGNEKLFF. Written as DNA, the CDR3 is TGTGCCAGCAGCGACAGGACAGGGAATGAAAAACTGTTTTTT.

In nucleotides, the CDR3 is TGTGCCAGTAAACCGGGGACTAGCTCCACAGATACGCAGTATTTT. Translating gives CASKPGTSSTDTQYF. The chain carries TRBV19 and TRBJ2-3, with TRBD2 matching 9 bases. The junction had 7 bases not matched to a gene; V was cut back by 7 bases and J by 2 bases. CDR3 length equals 15 residues. Germline V CDR1 and CDR2: LNHDA, SQIVND (reference sequence).

The J gene is TRBJ2-3, the V gene TRBV9, with TRBD2 matching over 7 bases. CDR3 size: 15 residues. The J segment lost 3 bases and the V segment lost 1 base, leaving 5 bases of the junction unmatched. In germline, CDR1 is SGDLS, CDR2 YYNGEE. The CDR3 protein is CASSVSGGRTDTQYF. The CDR3 nucleotides are TGTGCCAGCAGCGTATCGGGGGGTCGGACAGATACGCAGTATTTT.

The rearrangement joins TRBV4-3 to TRBJ1-2; D gene unclear. The length of the CDR3 is 13 residues. V gave up 0 bases and J gave up 7 bases, with 9 bases separating them. Per germline, CDR1 LGHNA and CDR2 YSLEER. This CDR3 reads CASSQDRKGGYTF. CDR3 DNA sequence: TGCGCCAGCAGCCAAGATCGGAAGGGTGGCTACACCTTC.

This chain connects TRBV28 to TRBJ1-4; 7 nucleotides align to TRBD1. The CDR3 is 18 amino acids. Losses at the gene ends were 6 bases for V and 7 bases for J; bases not matched to a gene: 20. The germline gives CDR1 MDHEN, CDR2 SYDVKM. The DNA of the CDR3 is TGTGCCAGCAGCCTAACGGCGGGGGGAAGGGGGCCAGTTGAAAAACTGTTTTTT. Its translation is CASSLTAGGRGPVEKLFF.